The clone carrying this TCR beta chain has just one count. The source of the sample is a study of response to subunit inactivated influenza vaccine. TCRdb fed the RT-PCR reads into MiXCR, producing one record per CDR3 protein. The table shows 650,000 to 700,000 distinct CDR3 sequences, with approximately 14% occurring only once. CDR1 is MDHEN, CDR2 SYDVKM, per germline. Trimming removed 6 bases from V and 3 bases from J; junction bases left unmatched: 5. The CDR3 consists of 13 residues. The V call is TRBV28, the J call TRBJ2-7, with TRBD2 matching over 7 bases. The sequence was collected from a man between 45 and 60 years old who received an inactivated influenza vaccine. Sample: PBMCs from blood, taken less than 13 days after vaccination. CDR3 region: CASSSGEGYEQYF. The DNA for the CDR3 is TGTGCCAGCAGCAGCGGGGAGGGCTACGAGCAGTACTTC.